This passage covers 16 T cell receptor beta chains from one sample sequenced in a study of shared clonotypes between healthy human individuals. Only in-frame clones appear in the TCRdb table, and some are missing; sequencing was by immunoSEQ multiplex PCR. This sample has a few hundred thousand clones, with 60% to 80% found just once. The source material was memory CD4+ T cells sorted from blood. Subset given: CD45RA-negative fraction. The receptors were gathered from a man under 40 in good health.

This clone has just a few counts. Other nucleotide sequences in the sample specify the same CDR3. V and J are TRBV2 and TRBJ2-5; the D gene could be TRBD1 or TRBD2 (6 bases each). The CDR3 has 13 amino acids. Trimming removed 6 bases from V and 4 bases from J, with 12 bases in between. The V gene's germline CDR1 is SNHLY and CDR2 FYNNEI. The DNA of the CDR3 is TGTGCCAGCAGCGGAGGGGGAGGAGAGACCCAGTACTTC. Residues: CASSGGGGETQYF. The whole variable domain, remainder taken from reference TRBV2 and TRBJ2-5, is EPEVTQTPSHQVTQMGQEVILRCVPISNHLYFYWYRQILGQKVEFLVSFYNNEISEKSEIFDDQFSVERPDGSNFTLKIRSTKLEDSAMYFCASSGGGGETQYFGPGTRLLVL.

This clone was counted between two and nine times. The chain joins TRBV9 to TRBJ1-1; D not resolved. The V end was cut by 3 bases, the J end by 0 bases, with 12 bases between. This CDR3 contains 15 residues. Germline CDR1 and CDR2: SGDLS and YYNGEE. CDR3: CASSGRENMNTEAFF. The CDR3 DNA is TGTGCCAGCAGCGGCCGCGAGAACATGAACACTGAAGCTTTCTTT.

The V gene is TRBV28, the J gene TRBJ2-7; 8 positions agree with TRBD2. The CDR3 runs 13 residues. The germline V gene encodes CDR1 MDHEN and CDR2 SYDVKM. Germline trimming cut 7 bases from V and 4 bases from J; bases unmatched to any gene: 6. The CDR3 region has the DNA TGTGCCAGCACTGGCGGGGGGAAGTACGAGCAGTACTTC. Its translation is CASTGGGKYEQYF.

The rearrangement links TRBV2 to TRBJ2-7; 12 nucleotides match TRBD1. Germline loops: CDR1 SNHLY, CDR2 FYNNEI. With 8 bases clipped from V and 10 bases from J, the junction kept 12 bases outside the gene matches. CDR3 length: 14 amino acids. The CDR3 is CASARGTGGQSQYF. The CDR3 DNA reads as TGTGCCAGCGCGAGAGGGACAGGGGGCCAGTCCCAGTACTTC.

The rearrangement joins TRBV2 to TRBJ1-2; 8 nucleotides agree with TRBD1. The CDR3 has 14 amino acids. Germline-derived CDR1 and CDR2 are SNHLY and FYNNEI. After removal of 8 bases from V and 7 bases from J, the junction contained 12 bases not matched to a gene. CDR3 bases: TGTGCCAGCTCCCAACAGGGGGTATTTATTGGCTACACCTTC. Translated: CASSQQGVFIGYTF.

This CDR3 reads CASSLSGFENEQFF. The CDR3 nucleotides are TGTGCCAGCAGTTTGAGCGGGTTCGAAAATGAGCAGTTCTTC. The gene calls are TRBV28 and TRBJ2-1; TRBD2 is a possible D gene (6 bases). The CDR3 is 14 amino acids. Between the trimmed V and J ends, which lost 3 bases and 7 bases, there was a span of 13 bases. Germline V gene data show CDR1 as MDHEN and CDR2 as SYDVKM.

The chain uses TRBV4-2 and TRBJ2-4, with a tentative D call TRBD2 (7 bases). This CDR3 region has 19 residues. V gave up 0 bases and J gave up 4 bases, with 22 bases separating them. Looked up from germline, CDR1 is LGHNA and CDR2 is YNFKEQ. CDR3 loop: CASSQDWGGQGTPKNIQYF. The CDR3 DNA follows: TGTGCCAGCAGCCAAGATTGGGGGGGGCAGGGGACGCCAAAAAACATTCAGTACTTC.

The chain combines TRBV5-5 with TRBJ2-2; D unresolved. V lost 0 bases and J lost 0, with 12 bases in between. The CDR3 length is 17 residues. Germline values: CDR1 SGHKS, CDR2 YYEKEE (reference sequence). In DNA, the CDR3 is TGTGCCAGCAGCTTGGCCTTTGGTGCTTCGAACACCGGGGAGCTGTTTTTT. Its protein is CASSLAFGASNTGELFF. Combining the CDR3 with reference TRBV5-5 and TRBJ2-2 gives the whole variable domain DAGVTQSPTHLIKTRGQQVTLRCSPISGHKSVSWYQQVLGQGPQFIFQYYEKEERGRGNFPDRFSARQFPNYSSELNVNALLLGDSALYLCASSLAFGASNTGELFFGEGSRLTVL.

The sample holds a few counts of this clone. The chain combines TRBV2 with TRBJ2-7; TRBD1 agrees at 7 bases. This CDR3 has 13 amino acids. After removal of 4 bases from V and 10 bases from J, the junction contained 10 bases not matched to a gene. The germline V gene encodes CDR1 SNHLY and CDR2 FYNNEI. The CDR3 loop is CASSGDRLRGQYF. The CDR3 DNA is TGTGCCAGCAGTGGGGACAGATTACGAGGCCAGTACTTC.

This clone was counted a few times. The J gene is TRBJ2-1, the V gene TRBV18, with D tentatively TRBD1 or TRBD2 (6 bases each). This CDR3 contains 15 residues. The V gene lost 2 bases and the J gene lost 0 bases, with 8 bases spanning the gap. Germline V CDR1 and CDR2: KGHSH, LQKENI. The CDR3, as DNA: TGTGCCAGCTCACCAGGAGGGGGCTCCTACAATGAGCAGTTCTTC. Translating it yields CASSPGGGSYNEQFF.

Written as DNA, the CDR3 is TGTGCCAGCAGCATCGGACAGGGGTCATACAATGAGCAGTTCTTC. It encodes CASSIGQGSYNEQFF. V gene TRBV5-4 combines with J gene TRBJ2-1; TRBD1 agrees at 9 bases. Germline lookup yields CDR1 SGHNT and CDR2 YYREEE (reference sequence). The CDR3 is 15 residues long. V trimming: 4 bases; J trimming: 4 bases; junction bases outside the gene matches: 6.

Comments on this clone: At one end, the junction sequence differs from germline, possibly due to a read error. J is TRBJ2-7 and V is TRBV9; D gene unclear. Germline V lookup: CDR1 SGDLS, CDR2 YYNGEE. The CDR3 extends over 14 amino acids. CDR3 region: CASSVAPEAYKQYF. The CDR3 DNA is TGTGCCAGCAGCGTAGCCCCAGAAGCCTACAAGCAGTACTTC.

The chain couples TRBV18 to TRBJ2-6; possible D gene TRBD1, 7 bases. V lost 2 bases and J lost 2, with 16 bases in between. The CDR3 is 18 amino acids. The germline V gene encodes CDR1 KGHSH and CDR2 LQKENI. The chain's CDR3 is CASSPAGQPFPGANVLTF. Written as DNA, the CDR3 is TGTGCCAGCTCACCAGCGGGACAGCCCTTCCCTGGGGCCAACGTCCTGACTTTC. The full variable domain, with the rest looked up from reference TRBV18 and TRBJ2-6, is NAGVMQNPRHLVRRRGQEARLRCSPMKGHSHVYWYRQLPEEGLKFMVYLQKENIIDESGMPKERFSAEFPKEGPSILRIQQVVRGDSAAYFCASSPAGQPFPGANVLTFGAGSRLTVL.

This clone was counted many times. The chain carries TRBV2 and TRBJ2-7; 7 bases align to TRBD1. Trimming cost V 8 bases and J 6 bases; bases outside gene matches: 7. CDR1 is SNHLY, CDR2 FYNNEI, per germline. There are 12 residues in the CDR3. The CDR3 is CASRRGLIEQYF. The DNA of the CDR3 is TGTGCCAGCCGCAGGGGGTTGATCGAGCAGTACTTC. The variable domain in full, completed from reference TRBV2 and TRBJ2-7, reads EPEVTQTPSHQVTQMGQEVILRCVPISNHLYFYWYRQILGQKVEFLVSFYNNEISEKSEIFDDQFSVERPDGSNFTLKIRSTKLEDSAMYFCASRRGLIEQYFGPGTRLTVT.

The chain employs TRBV5-4 and TRBJ1-5; D possibly corresponds to TRBD1 (5 bases). Germline lookup yields CDR1 SGHNT and CDR2 YYREEE (reference sequence). The CDR3 spans 16 residues. With 4 bases removed from V and 0 bases from J, the gap between germline ends came to 14 bases. The CDR3 reads CASSRDGAYSNQPQHF. The CDR3 DNA reads TGTGCCAGCAGCCGGGACGGGGCTTATAGCAATCAGCCCCAGCATTTT.

The sample holds a few counts of this clone. The chain joins TRBV20-1 to TRBJ2-1; no clear D. Germline V gene data show CDR1 as DFQATT and CDR2 as SNEGSKA (reference sequence). Trimming shortened V by 2 bases and J by 8 bases, and 4 bases separated the two germline ends. This CDR3 is 10 amino acids long. The CDR3 DNA reads TGCAGTGCTAGACTCGATGAGCAGTTCTTC. It is translated as CSARLDEQFF.